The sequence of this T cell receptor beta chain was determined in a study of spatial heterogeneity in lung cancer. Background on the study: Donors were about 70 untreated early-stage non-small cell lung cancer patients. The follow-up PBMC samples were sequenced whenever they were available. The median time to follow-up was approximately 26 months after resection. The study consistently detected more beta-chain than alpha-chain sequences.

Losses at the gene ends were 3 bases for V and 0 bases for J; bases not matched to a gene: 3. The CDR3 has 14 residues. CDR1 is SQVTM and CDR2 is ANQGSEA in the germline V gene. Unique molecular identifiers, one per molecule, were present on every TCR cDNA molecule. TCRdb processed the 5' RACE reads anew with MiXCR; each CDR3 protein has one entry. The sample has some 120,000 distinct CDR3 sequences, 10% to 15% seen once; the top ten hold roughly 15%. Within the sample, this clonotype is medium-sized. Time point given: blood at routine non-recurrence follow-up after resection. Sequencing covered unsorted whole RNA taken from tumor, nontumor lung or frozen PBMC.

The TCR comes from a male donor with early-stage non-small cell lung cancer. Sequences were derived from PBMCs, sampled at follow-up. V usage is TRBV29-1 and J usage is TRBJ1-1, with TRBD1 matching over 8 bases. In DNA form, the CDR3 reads TGCAGCGTTGAGGGGGGACAGGTGAACACTGAAGCTTTCTTT. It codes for CSVEGGQVNTEAFF.